A selection of T cell receptor beta chains follows, all from one sample in a study of early T cells in non-severe SARS-CoV-2 infection. MiXCR, applied by TCRdb to the 5' RACE reads, yields one record per CDR3 protein. The repertoire consists of about 26,000 distinct CDR3 sequences, with around 5.5% occurring once and the leading ten covering around 4%. The material sequenced was whole blood. All receptors come from an adult who was a healthcare worker with PCR-confirmed SARS-CoV-2 infection or an uninfected control (not recorded which). Each CDR3 is given with its conserved first and last residue. D genes are given only for firm matches. Not every row has a clone size; where given, it reads once, few, many or a size class.

>TRBV6-2/TRBV6-3|-|many|TRBJ1-6
CASSYSRTVNSPLHF
TGTGCCAGCAGTTACTCCAGGACAGTGAATTCACCCCTCCACTTT
>TRBV7-9|-|few|TRBJ2-3
CASSRDGTSTDTQYF
TGTGCCAGCAGCCGAGACGGAACTAGCACAGATACGCAGTATTTT
>TRBV6-6|-|-|TRBJ2-3
CASSWRGTDTQYF
TGTGCCAGCAGTTGGCGGGGCACAGATACGCAGTATTTT
>TRBV10-3|-|many|TRBJ1-1
CAISENLNTEAFF
TGTGCCATCAGTGAGAACCTTAACACTGAAGCTTTCTTT
>TRBV5-6|TRBD2|few|TRBJ2-3
CASSLVSGGTDTQYF
TGTGCCAGCAGCTTGGTAAGCGGGGGAACAGATACGCAGTATTTT
>TRBV6-6|TRBD1|-|TRBJ2-7
CASSYFVGTGKYEQYF
TGTGCCAGCAGTTATTTTGTAGGGACAGGGAAGTACGAGCAGTACTTC
>TRBV15|TRBD1|few|TRBJ1-2
CATSKTGFYGYTF
TGTGCCACCAGCAAGACAGGGTTCTATGGCTACACCTTC
>TRBV7-9|-|few|TRBJ1-2
CASSLSLAAANYGYTF
TGTGCCAGCAGCTTATCCCTGGCAGCAGCTAACTATGGCTACACCTTC
>TRBV6-2/TRBV6-3|-|many|TRBJ1-1
CASSYPTGQGMNTEAFF
TGTGCCAGCAGTTACCCAACCGGGCAGGGGATGAACACTGAAGCTTTCTTT
>TRBV10-3|-|-|TRBJ2-7
CASSWGGSSYEQYF
TGTGCCTCCAGCTGGGGCGGCAGCTCCTACGAGCAGTACTTC
>TRBV7-6|-|many|TRBJ1-1
CASSRWTASNTEAFF
TGTGCCAGCAGCCGATGGACAGCCTCGAACACTGAAGCTTTCTTT
>TRBV6-6|TRBD1|many|TRBJ1-4
CASSYSTGNEKLFF
TGTGCCAGCAGTTACTCGACAGGGAATGAAAAACTGTTTTTT
>TRBV5-1|TRBD1|-|TRBJ1-1
CASSLGSGGTEAFF
TGCGCCAGCAGCTTGGGCTCAGGGGGCACTGAAGCTTTCTTT
>TRBV20-1|TRBD1|many|TRBJ2-7
CSAREFGQGWVEQYF
TGCAGTGCTAGAGAATTTGGACAGGGATGGGTCGAGCAGTACTTC
>TRBV6-5|TRBD2|-|TRBJ2-5
CASRRSGGKQETQYF
TGTGCCAGCAGAAGAAGCGGGGGAAAACAAGAGACCCAGTACTTC
>TRBV10-2|-|many|TRBJ2-7
CASSPLKYEQYF
TGCGCCAGCAGTCCTCTTAAGTACGAGCAGTACTTC
>TRBV19|-|few|TRBJ1-2
CASTSGRRLYGYTF
TGTGCCAGTACCTCAGGGCGGCGGCTCTATGGCTACACCTTC
>TRBV11-2|-|many|TRBJ1-6
CASSNTGHSPLHF
TGTGCCAGCAGCAACACGGGACATTCACCCCTCCACTTT
>TRBV7-9|-|few|TRBJ2-7
CASSSYGLLGPEQYF
TGTGCCAGCAGCTCCTATGGACTGCTAGGGCCCGAGCAGTACTTC
>TRBV3-2|-|-|TRBJ2-3
CASSQAPIGADTQYF
TGTGCCAGCAGCCAAGCTCCGATCGGCGCAGATACGCAGTATTTT
>TRBV5-1|-|few|TRBJ1-2
CASSPGTTNYGYTF
TGCGCCAGCAGCCCCGGGACAACTAACTATGGCTACACCTTC
>TRBV7-6|TRBD2|-|TRBJ2-1
CASSLGSGTSEEQFF
TGTGCCAGCAGCTTAGGTTCCGGGACTAGCGAAGAGCAGTTCTTC
>TRBV7-9|TRBD2|many|TRBJ2-1
CASSLIPSGNYEQFF
TGTGCCAGCAGCTTAATTCCTAGCGGGAACTATGAGCAGTTCTTC
>TRBV14|-|many|TRBJ2-7
CASSPAREEQYF
TGTGCCAGCAGCCCGGCCCGGGAGGAGCAGTACTTC
>TRBV27|-|many|TRBJ1-5
CASSSRDQPQHF
TGTGCCAGCAGTTCCCGGGATCAGCCCCAGCATTTT
>TRBV7-2|-|-|TRBJ2-7
CASSPTVTYEQYF
TGTGCCAGCAGCCCGACAGTCACCTACGAGCAGTACTTC
>TRBV7-9|TRBD2|many|TRBJ2-1
CASSQSGVAYNEQFF
TGTGCCAGCAGTCAAAGCGGGGTGGCGTACAATGAGCAGTTCTTC
>TRBV7-6|-|many|TRBJ1-5
CASSLEGGQPQHF
TGTGCCAGCAGCTTAGAGGGGGGTCAGCCCCAGCATTTT
>TRBV20-1|-|few|TRBJ2-7
CSASGQPGRGAYEQYF
TGCAGTGCTAGTGGCCAGCCCGGAAGGGGGGCCTACGAGCAGTACTTC
>TRBV4-3|TRBD1|many|TRBJ2-7
CASSQDTGGGEQYF
TGCGCCAGCAGCCAAGATACAGGGGGCGGCGAGCAGTACTTC
>TRBV7-8|-|many|TRBJ1-1
CASSQRTAVFLTEAFF
TGTGCCAGCAGCCAACGAACGGCAGTCTTTTTGACCGAAGCTTTCTTT
>TRBV7-8|-|many|TRBJ1-6
CASSFSRGWPLHF
TGTGCCAGCAGCTTTTCTAGGGGATGGCCCCTCCACTTT
>TRBV12-3/TRBV12-4|-|many|TRBJ1-3
CASSFLGPRTEPGNTIYF
TGTGCCAGCAGTTTCCTCGGCCCCCGGACAGAGCCTGGAAACACCATATATTTT
>TRBV20-1|TRBD2|many|TRBJ2-3
CSATGLAGGLGSTDTQYF
TGCAGTGCTACCGGACTAGCGGGGGGGCTGGGGAGCACAGATACGCAGTATTTT
>TRBV11-1|TRBD1|many|TRBJ2-1
CASSFTGTGEGEQFF
TGTGCCAGCAGCTTTACCGGGACAGGGGAGGGTGAGCAGTTCTTC
>TRBV7-9|-|medium-sized|TRBJ1-1
CASSLLQGTTEAFF
TGTGCCAGCAGCTTACTTCAGGGTACCACTGAAGCTTTCTTT
>TRBV12-3/TRBV12-4|-|many|TRBJ1-3
CASSEGAGNTIYF
TGTGCCAGCAGCGAGGGGGCTGGAAACACCATATATTTT
>TRBV14|TRBD1|many|TRBJ1-5
CASSPQGGQPQHF
TGTGCCAGCAGCCCACAGGGGGGGCAGCCCCAGCATTTT
>TRBV5-8|TRBD1|many|TRBJ1-1
CASSGTGMNTEAFF
TGTGCCAGCAGCGGGACAGGGATGAACACTGAAGCTTTCTTT